These 7 T cell receptor beta chains came from one sample sequenced in a study of shared clonotypes between healthy human individuals. Selected positively for CCR7 and CD45RO-negative, naive CD8 cells excluded terminally differentiated effector memory CD45RA+ cells. Libraries were prepared by immunoSEQ multiplex PCR; TCRdb keeps only in-frame clonotypes and omits some of them. The repertoire has about 2.2 million clones, about 93% of them found once; the top ten carry less than 2%. Sequences were obtained from naive CD8+ T cells from PBMCs. These receptors were collected from a man aged 18 to 29 in good health. Some clones in this sample may be carry-over from other donors' samples.

The V call is TRBV12-5, the J call TRBJ2-1; 7 nucleotides match TRBD1. J was trimmed by 2 bases and V by 4 bases; bases with no gene match: 17. The germline gives CDR1 LGHNT, CDR2 FRNRAP. The CDR3 has 19 amino acids. CDR3 in amino acids: CASGSDTGMTGMTYNEQFF. In DNA, the CDR3 is TGTGCTAGTGGTTCGGATACCGGAATGACAGGGATGACCTACAATGAGCAGTTCTTC. The whole variable domain, remainder taken from reference TRBV12-5 and TRBJ2-1, is DARVTQTPRHKVTEMGQEVTMRCQPILGHNTVFWYRQTMMQGLELLAYFRNRAPLDDSGMPKDRFSAEMPDATLATLKIQPSEPRDSAVYFCASGSDTGMTGMTYNEQFFGPGTRLTVL.

This clone showed up just a few times. Other DNA sequences in the same sample also yield this CDR3. V is TRBV30 and J is TRBJ1-1; D unresolved. Trimming took off 0 bases at V and 3 bases at J, with 5 bases between the two ends. The CDR3 runs 12 residues. Germline V gene data show CDR1 as GTSNPN and CDR2 as SVGIG (reference sequence). The CDR3 DNA follows: TGTGCCTGGAGTGTACTCGACACTGAAGCTTTCTTT. Translated: CAWSVLDTEAFF.

V usage is TRBV7-8 and J usage is TRBJ2-7, with D unresolved. This CDR3 region has 12 residues. With 3 bases removed from V and 2 bases from J, the gap between germline ends came to 5 bases. Germline CDR1 SGHVS, CDR2 FQNEAQ. CDR3 nucleotides: TGTGCCAGCAGCTTGAGGACCTACGAGCAGTACTTC. Encoded protein: CASSLRTYEQYF.

This chain links TRBV30 with TRBJ2-7, with D unclear. V lost 1 base and J lost 4, with 8 bases in between. The germline V gene encodes CDR1 GTSNPN and CDR2 SVGIG (reference sequence). This CDR3 is 12 amino acids long. The CDR3 spells CAWSGSVYEQYF. Here the CDR3 DNA reads TGTGCCTGGAGTGGGAGCGTTTACGAGCAGTACTTC.

For this clone: Germline is not matched at one junction end, which may reflect a read error. The J gene is TRBJ1-1, the V gene TRBV11-2; D perhaps matches TRBD1 (5 bases). This CDR3 has 14 amino acids. Germline V lookup: CDR1 SGHAT, CDR2 FQNNGV. Written as DNA, the CDR3 is TGTGCCAGCAGCTTAGATCTCGCAGGGACTGGAGCTTTCTTT. Encoded protein: CASSLDLAGTGAFF.

The V and J genes are TRBV5-1 and TRBJ1-1; D unclear. The length of the CDR3 is 13 residues. Germline V gene data show CDR1 as SGHRS and CDR2 as YFSETQ. V lost 4 bases to trimming and J lost 5 bases, with 12 bases between them. The CDR3 sequence: CASSLTGRTEAFF. The CDR3 DNA reads as TGCGCCAGCAGCCTTACGGGGAGGACTGAAGCTTTCTTT. The variable domain in full, with the rest retrieved from reference TRBV5-1 and TRBJ1-1, is KAGVTQTPRYLIKTRGQQVTLSCSPISGHRSVSWYQQTPGQGLQFLFEYFSETQRNKGNFPGRFSGRQFSNSRSEMNVSTLELGDSALYLCASSLTGRTEAFFGQGTRLTVV.

The chain has TRBV28 and TRBJ2-1; 12 bases line up with TRBD2. Germline CDR1 reads MDHEN; CDR2 reads SYDVKM. The length of the CDR3 is 15 residues. Trimming removed 4 bases from V and 5 bases from J; junction bases left unmatched: 3. For the CDR3, the DNA is TGTGCCAGCAGTTCACTAGCGGGAGGTAACAATGAGCAGTTCTTC. Translation: CASSSLAGGNNEQFF.